A single sample gave rise to the 3 T cell receptor beta chains below, sequenced in a study of Graves' ophthalmopathy and Graves' hyperthyroidism. Amplified material comprised TCR beta CDR3 regions derived from RNA transcripts. The first round was an RT-PCR with HTBI primers, and the second round was a multiplex PCR. MiXCR, run by TCRdb on the multiplex PCR reads, gives a single entry per CDR3 protein. The sample lists 740,000 or so distinct CDR3 sequences, 40% seen once, with roughly 45% in the top ten. What was sequenced was peripheral blood. The source is an adult man with Graves' ophthalmopathy.

The chain links TRBV5-1 to TRBJ2-7; possibly TRBD2 for D (6 bases). The V gene's germline CDR1 is SGHRS and CDR2 YFSETQ. This CDR3 comprises 15 residues. Trimming left V 2 bases short and J 4 bases short, with 16 bases between. The CDR3 spells CASSLTGRSRYEQYF. The CDR3 region has the DNA TGCGCCAGCAGCTTAACCGGGAGAAGTCGGTACGAGCAGTACTTC.

The chain employs TRBV12-3 or TRBV12-4 and TRBJ1-1, with D perhaps TRBD1 (6 bases). Trimming cost V 4 bases and J 9 bases, with 12 bases left between them. The CDR3 is 12 residues long. CDR3 residues: CASSSSRGQAFF. The CDR3 DNA reads TGTGCCAGCAGTTCTTCTCGGGGGCAAGCTTTCTTT.

This clonotype was seen once. The rearrangement joins TRBV19 to TRBJ1-6; D unresolved. The CDR3 consists of 13 residues. The V end was cut by 0 bases, the J end by 8 bases, with 5 bases between. Germline V lookup: CDR1 LNHDA, CDR2 SQIVND (reference sequence). The CDR3 here is CASSIEGYSPLHF. CDR3 bases: TGTGCCAGTAGTATAGAGGGATATTCACCCCTCCACTTT. The whole variable domain, filled in from reference TRBV19 and TRBJ1-6, reads DGGITQSPKYLFRKEGQNVTLSCEQNLNHDAMYWYRQDPGQGLRLIYYSQIVNDFQKGDIAEGYSVSREKKESFPLTVTSAQKNPTAFYLCASSIEGYSPLHFGNGTRLTVT.